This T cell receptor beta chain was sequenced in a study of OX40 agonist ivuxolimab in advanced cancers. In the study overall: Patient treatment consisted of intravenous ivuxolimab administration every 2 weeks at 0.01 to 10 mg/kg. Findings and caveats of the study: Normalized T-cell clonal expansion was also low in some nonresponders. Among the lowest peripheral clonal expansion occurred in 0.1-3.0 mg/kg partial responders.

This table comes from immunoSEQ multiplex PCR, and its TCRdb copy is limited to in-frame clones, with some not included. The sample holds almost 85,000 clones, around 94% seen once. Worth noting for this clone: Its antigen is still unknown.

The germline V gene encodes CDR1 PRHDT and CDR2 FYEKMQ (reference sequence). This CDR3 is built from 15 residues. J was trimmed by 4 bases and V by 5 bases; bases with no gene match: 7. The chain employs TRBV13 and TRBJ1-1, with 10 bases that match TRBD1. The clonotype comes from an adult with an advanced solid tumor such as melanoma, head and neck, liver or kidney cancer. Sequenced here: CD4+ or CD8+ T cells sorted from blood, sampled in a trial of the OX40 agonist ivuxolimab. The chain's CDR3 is CASSIPGQGSTEAFF. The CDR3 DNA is TGTGCCAGCAGCATACCGGGACAGGGGAGCACTGAAGCTTTCTTT.